This TCR beta chain was identified in a study of T cell responses to AZD1222 COVID-19 vaccine (dated by TCRdb to the early 2020s). Broadly, across the study: Because spike-specific TCR depth and breadth did not differ between the two schedules, AZD1222 recipients who got a second dose at roughly 4 weeks were pooled with those who got a second dose at roughly 12 weeks. A total of 233 trial participants underwent TCR sequencing, of whom about 200 received two doses of AZD1222 and roughly 25 received two doses of the MenACWY control vaccine. Trial participants were enrolled by age into 18-55, 56-69 and 70-plus year subgroups, with approximately 150, 28 and 58 TCR-sequenced participants respectively. The research as a whole found: The vaccine-associated CD4 TCRs covered the entire spike protein, and the dominant responses fell in regions 160-218 and 743-854. Spike-specific TCR breadth and depth rose significantly after two AZD1222 doses compared with day 0 and with MenACWY recipients. In the small 56-69-year group, the increase in depth fell short of significance, most likely because of low power. Participants were mostly white British, with more females than males. The authors suggested clonal diversity may have been underestimated. Nearly half of unique spike-specific TCRs reportedly recognized epitopes outside regions mutated in the B.1.351 and B.1.1.7 variants. Because no samples from the day 14 peak response were available, repertoires could be characterized only after the peak T cell response. Conclusions about previously exposed vaccinees were limited because only a handful of AZD1222 recipients were SARS-CoV-2 seropositive at baseline.

Concerning this clone itself: There is no known antigen for this receptor. Per-nucleotide qualities are absent, and no much larger clonotype sits a single base away.

The CDR3 regions of human TCRbeta chains were analyzed by immunosequencing. Processing in the source paper ran as follows. TCRs in the repertoires were matched against a reference library of SARS-CoV-2-specific TCRs that had been generated with the MIRA antigen-specificity platform. Breadth was defined as the fraction of unique TCRs that were SARS-CoV-2-associated. Depth was defined as the fraction of total T cells that were SARS-CoV-2-associated. Using the MIRA data, each spike-specific TCR was mapped to the spike region that the TCR reacts to and placed in a CD4 or CD8 class. Log10-transformed breadth and depth values were compared by one-way ANOVA with Sidak's multiple comparisons tests. In its TCRdb copy, this immuneACCESS table keeps in-frame sequences only and misses some clones. Where compared with another copy, unresolved V genes explain less than half of these, and the others have no known cause. Clone size and the V and J calls come from that table; the DNA yielded D and trimming. The sample table lists about 100,000 clones, 70% to 90% of them with a count of one. The ten most abundant clones make up 5.5% to 8.5% of the sample.

The meaning of the sample's time point label: baseline before first vaccination. The vaccinee samples were drawn from two UK trials, COV001 and COV002, one of which was a single-blind randomized controlled phase 2/3 trial testing AZD1222 (ChAdOx1 nCoV-19) in healthy adults. Trial participant PBMC samples were collected at day 0 and day 28 after the second dose for TCRbeta chain sequencing. V is reduced by 8 bases and J by 4 bases, leaving a spacing of 18 bases between them. The CDR3 contains 15 residues, cysteine and phenylalanine counted. Left in the record is the CDR3 DNA by itself, 45 bases read in frame from the first base. For CDR1 and CDR2, the germline V gene (reference sequence) lists LNHDA and SQIVND.

The sample was peripheral blood, taken on day 0 of AZD1222 vaccination. The V and J segments used are TRBV19 and TRBJ1-3, with an unclear D gene assignment. The source of this sequence is an adult in good health. The CDR3 protein sequence reads: CASQPGLRSGNTIYF. The DNA sequence reads TGTGCCAGTCAGCCCGGGCTCAGATCAGGAAACACCATATATTTT.